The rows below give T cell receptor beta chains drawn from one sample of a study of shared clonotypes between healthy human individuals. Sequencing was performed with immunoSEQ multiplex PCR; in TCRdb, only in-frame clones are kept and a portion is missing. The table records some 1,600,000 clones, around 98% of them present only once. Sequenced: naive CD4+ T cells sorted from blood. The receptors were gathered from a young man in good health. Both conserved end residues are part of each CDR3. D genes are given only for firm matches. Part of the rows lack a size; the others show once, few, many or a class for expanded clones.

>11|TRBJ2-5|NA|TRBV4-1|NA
CASSQLGSQYF
TGCGCCAGCAGCCAGCTGGGGTCCCAGTACTTC
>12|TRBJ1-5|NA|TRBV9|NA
CASSAPSQPQHF
TGTGCCAGCAGCGCCCCGTCTCAGCCCCAGCATTTT
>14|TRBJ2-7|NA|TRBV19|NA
CASRGGQETYEQYF
TGTGCCTCAAGGGGGGGACAGGAGACCTACGAGCAGTACTTC
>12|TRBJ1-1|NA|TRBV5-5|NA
CASSLVDLNAFF
TGTGCCAGCAGCTTGGTGGACTTGAACGCTTTCTTT
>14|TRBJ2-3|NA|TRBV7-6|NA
CASSLGQGTDTQYF
TGTGCCAGCAGCTTGGGACAAGGCACAGATACGCAGTATTTT
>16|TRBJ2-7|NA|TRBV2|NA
CASSEGVGGSSYEQYF
TGTGCCAGCAGTGAAGGGGTCGGCGGAAGCTCCTACGAGCAGTACTTC
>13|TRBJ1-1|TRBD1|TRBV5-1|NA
CASSLGDRGKAFF
TGCGCCAGCAGCTTGGGCGACAGGGGGAAGGCTTTCTTT
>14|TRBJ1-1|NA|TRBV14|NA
CASSQGAGRTEAFF
TGTGCCAGCAGCCAAGGAGCGGGGAGGACTGAAGCTTTCTTT
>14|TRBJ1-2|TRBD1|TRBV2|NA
CASTGTARDYGYTF
TGTGCCAGCACCGGGACAGCGCGAGACTATGGCTACACCTTC
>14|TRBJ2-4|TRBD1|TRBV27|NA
CASSSPGQGNIQYF
TGTGCCAGCAGTTCCCCGGGACAGGGAAACATTCAGTACTTC
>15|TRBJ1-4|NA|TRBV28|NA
CASSLRIATNEKLFF
TGTGCCAGCAGTTTGAGGATAGCAACTAATGAAAAACTGTTTTTT
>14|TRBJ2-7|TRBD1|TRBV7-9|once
CASILTGDSYEQYF
TGTGCCAGCATCCTGACAGGGGACTCCTACGAGCAGTACTTC
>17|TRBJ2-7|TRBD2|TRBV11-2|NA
CASSLGDGGLARYEQYF
TGTGCCAGCAGCTTAGGGGATGGAGGACTAGCGAGATACGAGCAGTACTTC
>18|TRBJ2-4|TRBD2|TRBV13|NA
CASSLSAGGILAKNIQYF
TGTGCCAGCAGCTTATCGGCGGGAGGGATACTAGCCAAAAACATTCAGTACTTC
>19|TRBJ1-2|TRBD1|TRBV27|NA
CASSFPFEGTGLIPYGYTF
TGTGCCAGCAGTTTCCCGTTTGAGGGGACAGGGCTTATCCCCTATGGCTACACCTTC
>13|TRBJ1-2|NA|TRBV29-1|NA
CSVEGGLGTGYTF
TGCAGCGTTGAGGGGGGCTTAGGGACGGGCTACACCTTC
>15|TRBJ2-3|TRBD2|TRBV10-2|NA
CASSVTGGRTDTQYF
TGCGCCAGCAGTGTGACGGGAGGGCGCACAGATACGCAGTATTTT
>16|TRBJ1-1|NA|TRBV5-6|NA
CASSFYRLPGRSSAFF
TGTGCCAGCAGCTTTTACAGACTTCCGGGCCGTTCATCTGCTTTCTTT
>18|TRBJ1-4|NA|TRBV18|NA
CASRLLPGGTATNEKLFF
TGTGCCAGCCGACTACTCCCCGGGGGGACTGCAACTAATGAAAAACTGTTTTTT
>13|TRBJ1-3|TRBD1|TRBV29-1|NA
CSVHGTGVNTIYF
TGCAGCGTTCATGGGACAGGAGTAAACACCATATATTTT
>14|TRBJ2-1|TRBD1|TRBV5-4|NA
CASSPGTGDHEQFF
TGTGCCAGCAGCCCAGGGACAGGGGACCATGAGCAGTTCTTC
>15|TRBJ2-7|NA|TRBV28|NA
CASTHGAVSQYEQYF
TGTGCCAGCACCCATGGGGCAGTATCCCAATACGAGCAGTACTTC
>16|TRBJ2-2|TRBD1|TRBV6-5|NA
CASSFYTGGASGELFF
TGTGCCAGCAGTTTTTACACAGGGGGCGCCTCCGGGGAGCTGTTTTTT
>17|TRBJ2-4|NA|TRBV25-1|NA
CASTRPEGQGAKNIQYF
TGTGCCAGCACTCGACCAGAGGGGCAGGGAGCCAAAAACATTCAGTACTTC
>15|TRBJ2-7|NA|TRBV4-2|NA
CASSQERLDSYEQYF
TGTGCCAGCAGCCAAGAGAGACTTGACTCCTACGAGCAGTACTTC
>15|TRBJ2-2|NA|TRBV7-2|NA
CASSLEGRFTGELFF
TGTGCCAGCAGCTTAGAGGGCCGCTTCACCGGGGAGCTGTTTTTT
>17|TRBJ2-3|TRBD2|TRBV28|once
CASTPAPSGRVSDTQYF
TGTGCCAGCACGCCGGCCCCTAGCGGGAGGGTTTCAGATACGCAGTATTTT